Shown below are 8 T cell receptor beta chains from a single sample sequenced in a study of blood T cell repertoires in COVID-19. Some clones are missing from TCRdb's copy, which holds only in-frame ones; the method was immunoSEQ multiplex PCR. The table shows about 200,000 clones, with 89% occurring only once. The sample consisted of peripheral blood. The receptor source for this set is a man aged 40-55 years with acute or convalescent COVID-19.

The V and J genes are TRBV5-1 and TRBJ1-3, with D uncertain. The CDR3 runs 16 residues. V lost 1 base, J lost 0 bases, and 11 bases lay in between. The germline gives CDR1 SGHRS, CDR2 YFSETQ. As DNA, the CDR3 is TGCGCCAGCAGCTTGAACACGCACGACTCTGGAAACACCATATATTTT. This sequence encodes CASSLNTHDSGNTIYF.

The rearrangement uses TRBV19 and TRBJ2-1, with D tentatively TRBD1 (6 bases). V lost 5 bases and J 4 bases, leaving 9 bases between the germline ends. Germline V CDR1 and CDR2: LNHDA, SQIVND (reference sequence). The CDR3 sequence is 13 residues long. CDR3 bases: TGTGCCAGTAGTTCAAGGGGGTACAATGAGCAGTTCTTC. Its protein product is CASSSRGYNEQFF.

The rearrangement joins TRBV5-1 to TRBJ2-3, with 12 positions matching TRBD2. This CDR3 has 16 residues. V shed 3 bases and J 3 bases; nucleotides not matched to a gene: 5. The V gene's germline CDR1 is SGHRS and CDR2 YFSETQ. The CDR3 DNA sequence: TGCGCCAGCAGCTCTCTAGCGGGGGGGAATACAGATACGCAGTATTTT. Translated: CASSSLAGGNTDTQYF.

V usage is TRBV7-8 and J usage is TRBJ2-6, with 7 positions matching TRBD2. V shed 8 bases and J 2 bases; nucleotides not matched to a gene: 15. Per the germline V gene, CDR1 is SGHVS and CDR2 is FQNEAQ. The CDR3 loop spans 18 amino acids. CDR3 amino acids: CASSGGTSGVPGANVLTF. CDR3 sequence (DNA): TGTGCCAGCTCCGGGGGGACGTCCGGTGTCCCTGGGGCCAACGTCCTGACTTTC.

This clone has more than one count but fewer than ten. The chain has TRBV19 and TRBJ1-4, with D unresolved. There are 13 residues in the CDR3. Germline loops: CDR1 LNHDA, CDR2 SQIVND (reference sequence). Trimming removed 4 bases at V and 5 bases at J, with 8 bases between. CDR3 amino acids: CASSTHTNEKLFF. The CDR3 nucleotides are TGTGCCAGTAGTACCCACACCAATGAAAAACTGTTTTTT.

The chain recombines TRBV5-1 with TRBJ1-1, with D perhaps matching TRBD1 (5 bases). Germline loops: CDR1 SGHRS, CDR2 YFSETQ. The CDR3 is 14 residues long. V was pared by 4 bases and J by 1 base, with 11 bases between. The CDR3 nucleotides read TGCGCCAGCAGCCCTTTTAGGGGGAACACTGAAGCTTTCTTT. It specifies CASSPFRGNTEAFF.

The chain uses TRBV21-1 and TRBJ2-1; the table's D call, TRBD2, has no DNA check behind it. TRBV21-1 is tagged as a pseudogene. The CDR3 has 19 amino acids. CDR3 amino acids: CASSLVFEAEGEPSNEQFF. Here the CDR3 DNA reads TGTGCCAGCAGCCTAGTTTTCGAGGCAGAGGGAGAGCCAAGCAATGAGCAGTTCTTC.

CDR3 sequence (DNA): TGTGCCAGCAGCTTGCCCGGGACAGGGTACACCTATGGCTACACCTTC. Protein sequence: CASSLPGTGYTYGYTF. The chain joins TRBV5-6 to TRBJ1-2; 9 bases fit TRBD1. V lost 1 base, J lost 4 bases, and 8 bases stayed unmatched. Germline loops: CDR1 SGHDT, CDR2 YYEEEE. The CDR3 has 16 amino acids. Combining the CDR3 with reference TRBV5-6 and TRBJ1-2 gives the whole variable domain DAGVTQSPTHLIKTRGQQVTLRCSPKSGHDTVSWYQQALGQGPQFIFQYYEEEERQRGNFPDRFSGHQFPNYSSELNVNALLLGDSALYLCASSLPGTGYTYGYTFGSGTRLTVV.